The 23 T cell receptor beta chains reported below all come from one sample, sequenced in a study of CD8 T cells in Susac syndrome. RNA amounts of about 0.5 to 1 ug underwent reverse transcription with random hexamers. TCRdb re-called the immunoSEQ multiplex PCR reads through MiXCR, storing one row per CDR3 protein. The sample has tens of thousands of distinct CDR3 sequences, 94% seen once. Sample: CD8+ T cells from PBMCs. Source of these receptors: a human donor in good health.

V is TRBV4-3 and J is TRBJ2-7, with 9 bases that match TRBD1. CDR3 length: 15 residues. CDR1 is LGHNA, CDR2 YSLEER, per germline. V was clipped by 1 base and J by 2 bases; unmatched bases: 3. The CDR3 DNA is TGCGCCAGCAGCCAAGGTAGGACAGGGGCCTACGAGCAGTACTTC. Translating it yields CASSQGRTGAYEQYF.

This rearrangement joins TRBV27 to TRBJ2-3; D gene unclear. The CDR3 is made up of 13 amino acids. Germline-derived CDR1 and CDR2 are MNHEY and SMNVEV (reference sequence). Trimming cost V 0 bases and J 6 bases, with 7 bases left between them. CDR3 amino acids: CASSLSVMDTQYF. DNA for the CDR3: TGTGCCAGCAGTTTATCGGTGATGGATACGCAGTATTTT.

The V and J genes are TRBV5-8 and TRBJ1-4; D unclear. The length of the CDR3 is 16 residues. Trimming pared 3 bases from V and 0 bases from J, leaving 12 bases between. The germline V gene has CDR1 SGHTS and CDR2 YDEGEE. This CDR3 reads CASSWGTIATNEKLFF. The CDR3 nucleotides are TGTGCCAGCAGCTGGGGAACCATTGCAACTAATGAAAAACTGTTTTTT.

The chain recombines TRBV25-1 with TRBJ2-1; D is ambiguous. Germline CDR1 reads MGHDK; CDR2 reads SYGVNS. The CDR3 loop spans 13 amino acids. V was pared by 5 bases and J by 3 bases, with 8 bases between. The CDR3: CASSPPDYNEQFF. The CDR3 DNA sequence: TGTGCCAGCAGTCCTCCGGACTACAATGAGCAGTTCTTC.

This rearrangement joins TRBV27 to TRBJ1-5, with D maybe TRBD1 (5 bases). The germline gives CDR1 MNHEY, CDR2 SMNVEV (reference sequence). This CDR3 has 14 amino acids. The V end was cut by 4 bases, the J end by 4 bases, with 11 bases between. In nucleotides, the CDR3 is TGTGCCAGCAGTTCAAGGGCAGGGAATCAGCCCCAGCATTTT. Translating gives CASSSRAGNQPQHF.

The DNA of the CDR3 is TGTGCCAGCAGTGAGGGGGTACCTGCAACTAATGAAAAACTGTTTTTT. Translating it yields CASSEGVPATNEKLFF. V usage is TRBV6-1 and J usage is TRBJ1-4, with a tentative D call TRBD1 (5 bases). Trimming shortened V by 3 bases and J by 0 bases, and 11 bases separated the two germline ends. CDR3 length: 16 amino acids. The germline gives CDR1 MNHNS, CDR2 SASEGT.

This chain links TRBV20-1 with TRBJ2-4; D is unresolved. The V gene lost 7 bases and the J gene lost 5 bases, with 12 bases spanning the gap. The germline V gene has CDR1 DFQATT and CDR2 SNEGSKA (reference sequence). The CDR3 length is 12 residues. The DNA of the CDR3 is TGCAGTGGCGCGAGTACGGAAAACATTCAGTACTTC. Protein sequence: CSGASTENIQYF.

The chain uses TRBV20-1 and TRBJ2-3, with TRBD2 matching 8 bases. The J segment lost 1 base and the V segment lost 3 bases, leaving 6 bases of the junction unmatched. CDR3 length: 15 amino acids. Germline CDR1 and CDR2: DFQATT and SNEGSKA (reference sequence). The CDR3 DNA is TGCAGTGCTAGGGATAGCGGGGCTGGCACAGATACGCAGTATTTT. Protein: CSARDSGAGTDTQYF.

The chain combines TRBV7-8 with TRBJ2-3; 15 bases agree with TRBD2. The germline CDR1 and CDR2 sequences are SGHVS and FQNEAQ. With 5 bases clipped from V and 3 bases from J, the junction kept 9 bases outside the gene matches. This CDR3 is 18 amino acids long. CDR3 amino acids: CASSPRTSGGAGTDTQYF. The DNA of the CDR3 is TGTGCCAGCAGCCCCCGGACTAGCGGGGGGGCCGGAACAGATACGCAGTATTTT.

This chain links TRBV5-1 with TRBJ1-1; the D is unclear. The CDR3 spans 15 residues. The germline gives CDR1 SGHRS, CDR2 YFSETQ. V lost 0 bases to trimming and J lost 2 bases, with 11 bases between them. As DNA, the CDR3 is TGCGCCAGCAGCTTGGAAAGGATCCCTAACACTGAAGCTTTCTTT. It encodes CASSLERIPNTEAFF.

The chain carries TRBV9 and TRBJ2-1; 9 bases align to TRBD1. Trimming took 0 bases from V and 7 from J; bases not matched to a gene: 5. Germline-derived CDR1 and CDR2 are SGDLS and YYNGEE. This CDR3 has 15 residues. The CDR3 protein is CASSVGGQGSNEQFF. The CDR3 region has the DNA TGTGCCAGCAGCGTAGGAGGACAGGGGTCGAATGAGCAGTTCTTC. The full variable domain, in which reference TRBV9 and TRBJ2-1 provide the parts outside the CDR3, is DSGVTQTPKHLITATGQRVTLRCSPRSGDLSVYWYQQSLDQGLQFLIQYYNGEERAKGNILERFSAQQFPDLHSELNLSSLELGDSALYFCASSVGGQGSNEQFFGPGTRLTVL.

This chain uses TRBV12-3 or TRBV12-4 with TRBJ1-1; D might be TRBD1 (6 bases). CDR3 length: 15 residues. V was trimmed by 5 bases and J by 6 bases, leaving 19 bases between them. The CDR3 DNA reads TGTGCCAGCAGTGCCCACAGGGATTCTGCCGCTGAAGCTTTCTTT. Residues: CASSAHRDSAAEAFF.

The chain is built from TRBV9 and TRBJ1-4; D not resolved. Germline V lookup: CDR1 SGDLS, CDR2 YYNGEE. Trimming removed 4 bases at V and 6 bases at J, with 10 bases between. This CDR3 spans 13 amino acids. Written as DNA, the CDR3 is TGTGCCAGCAGCCCAGGTCCCGATGAAAAACTGTTTTTT. Its protein is CASSPGPDEKLFF. Complete variable domain (other parts from reference TRBV9 and TRBJ1-4): DSGVTQTPKHLITATGQRVTLRCSPRSGDLSVYWYQQSLDQGLQFLIQYYNGEERAKGNILERFSAQQFPDLHSELNLSSLELGDSALYFCASSPGPDEKLFFGSGTQLSVL.

J is TRBJ2-1 and V is TRBV29-1; 8 positions match TRBD2. With 4 bases clipped from V and 0 bases from J, the junction kept 5 bases outside the gene matches. Germline V CDR1 and CDR2: SQVTM, ANQGSEA. The CDR3 spans 15 residues. CDR3: CSVVERGSSYNEQFF. CDR3 nucleotide sequence: TGCAGCGTTGTTGAGCGGGGGAGCTCCTACAATGAGCAGTTCTTC.

CDR3 loop: CSVDAFGNTGELFF. The CDR3 DNA sequence: TGCAGCGTTGACGCTTTCGGGAACACCGGGGAGCTGTTTTTT. The chain recombines TRBV29-1 with TRBJ2-2; unclear D gene. The V gene lost 3 bases and the J gene lost 1 base, with 9 bases spanning the gap. CDR1 is SQVTM and CDR2 is ANQGSEA in the germline V gene. This CDR3 contains 14 residues.

J is TRBJ1-1 and V is TRBV5-1; TRBD1 matches at 10 bases. The V and J ends lost 5 bases and 2 bases, in that order; junction bases with no gene match: 3. CDR3 length equals 14 residues. Germline V lookup: CDR1 SGHRS, CDR2 YFSETQ. Here the CDR3 reads CASSRTGGNTEAFF. CDR3 nucleotide sequence: TGCGCCAGCAGTAGGACAGGGGGTAACACTGAAGCTTTCTTT.

The chain links TRBV7-8 to TRBJ2-3, with D possibly called TRBD1 or TRBD2 (6 bases each). Per germline, CDR1 SGHVS and CDR2 FQNEAQ. The CDR3 spans 18 residues. Trimming pared 3 bases from V and 4 bases from J, leaving 23 bases between. CDR3 sequence (DNA): TGTGCCAGCAGCTTCACTAGTACTAGGGGGGTTGGACCAGATACGCAGTATTTT. As protein: CASSFTSTRGVGPDTQYF.

The chain couples TRBV7-6 to TRBJ2-2; D uncertain. The germline V gene has CDR1 SGHVS and CDR2 FNYEAQ. The CDR3 contains 12 residues. The V end was cut by 6 bases, the J end by 3 bases, with 5 bases between. Written as DNA, the CDR3 is TGTGCCAGCAGTTCCTACACCGGGGAGCTGTTTTTT. Its protein product is CASSSYTGELFF.

The V gene is TRBV4-3, the J gene TRBJ1-2; D not resolved. Germline assignment: CDR1 LGHNA and CDR2 YSLEER. This CDR3 spans 17 amino acids. V was cut by 0 bases and J by 0 bases, with 14 bases left in between. CDR3 nucleotide sequence: TGCGCCAGCAGCCAAGATCCCCCCAGGTTAACTAACTATGGCTACACCTTC. Translated: CASSQDPPRLTNYGYTF.

The chain joins TRBV6-6 to TRBJ2-5; TRBD2 is a possible D gene (6 bases). Germline V gene sequence: CDR1 MNHNY, CDR2 SVGAGI (reference sequence). The CDR3 runs to 11 residues. The V end lost 8 bases, the J end lost 4 bases, and 8 bases lay between the germline ends. DNA of the CDR3: TGTGCCAGCGACGGGGGAGAGACCCAGTACTTC. It yields the protein CASDGGETQYF.

The V gene is TRBV27, the J gene TRBJ2-1; D gene unclear. The CDR3 is 12 amino acids. The V gene's germline CDR1 is MNHEY and CDR2 SMNVEV (reference sequence). Trimming shortened V by 6 bases and J by 7 bases, and 10 bases separated the two germline ends. The CDR3, as DNA: TGTGCCAGCAGCCGCCGTGATAATGAGCAGTTCTTC. Translation: CASSRRDNEQFF.

The chain uses TRBV7-9 and TRBJ2-6; the D is unclear. Deletions cut 5 bases from V and 0 bases from J, with 14 bases between. The V gene's germline CDR1 is SEHNR and CDR2 FQNEAQ (reference sequence). The CDR3 length is 17 residues. CDR3 protein: CASSTMGSFSGANVLTF. CDR3 bases: TGTGCCAGCAGCACGATGGGCTCTTTCTCTGGGGCCAACGTCCTGACTTTC.

Here the CDR3 DNA reads TGTGCCAGCAGTCCAGGAGGTCACACCATATATTTT. Encoded protein: CASSPGGHTIYF. V is TRBV12-3 or TRBV12-4 and J is TRBJ1-3; D call uncertain. V was cut by 5 bases and J by 8 bases, with 10 bases left in between. The CDR3 sequence is 12 residues long.